This T cell receptor beta chain originates from a study of PD-1 blockade in mismatch repair-deficient tumors (dated by TCRdb to 2016 to 2017). Some background on the complete study: Between late 2013 and late 2016, the trial enrolled roughly 86 consecutive patients with some twelve types of mismatch repair-deficient cancer, all of whom had received prior treatment and were progressing. Deep sequencing of TCR CDR3 regions was used to track tumor-associated T cell clones in peripheral blood of patients responding to PD-1 blockade. Study-wide conclusions, independent of this receptor: Rapid expansion after pembrolizumab followed by contraction, generally before radiologic responses, was shown by tumor-resident clones, which were often undetectable in blood before treatment.

For each enrolled patient, mismatch repair deficiency was established using either polymerase chain reaction or immunohistochemistry. A few patients who responded to pembrolizumab therapy underwent TCR sequencing. The phase II trial prospectively tested pembrolizumab PD-1 blockade in advanced mismatch repair-deficient cancers regardless of tissue of origin. Peripheral blood T cell samples were serially collected before and at multiple times after PD-1 blockade was started. Blood sampling times were expressed in weeks after the first pembrolizumab dose. Reading from cysteine to phenylalanine, the CDR3 counts 14 amino acids. Just the 42-base CDR3 DNA is kept, in frame starting at base 1. Between the V and J ends, shortened by 5 bases and 4 bases respectively, the junction contains 11 bases. Looking up the germline V gene (reference sequence) yields CDR1 LNHDA and CDR2 SQIVND. In regard to this clone: This receptor's antigen is unknown. Base quality data are lacking; no much larger clone is found one base away.

Library generation was performed with the immunoSEQ multiplex PCR assay. The source is immuneACCESS, and TCRdb retained only in-frame sequences with V and J called. Part of the clones is not carried over; for the studies checked, unresolved V genes explain less than half of this, and the remainder is unexplained. Recorded for this sample are 100,000 to 150,000 clones; 85% to 90% of them occurred a single time. The ten largest make up approximately 10% of the sample. Sequencing was performed on peripheral blood, taken approximately 70 weeks after starting pembrolizumab. Here the chain combines TRBV19 and TRBJ2-2, with the D gene not clear enough to name. The origin of this receptor is an adult with mismatch repair-deficient cancer. CDR3 loop: CASSFTLTTGELFF. The DNA reads TGTGCCAGTAGTTTCACCCTTACCACCGGGGAGCTGTTTTTT.